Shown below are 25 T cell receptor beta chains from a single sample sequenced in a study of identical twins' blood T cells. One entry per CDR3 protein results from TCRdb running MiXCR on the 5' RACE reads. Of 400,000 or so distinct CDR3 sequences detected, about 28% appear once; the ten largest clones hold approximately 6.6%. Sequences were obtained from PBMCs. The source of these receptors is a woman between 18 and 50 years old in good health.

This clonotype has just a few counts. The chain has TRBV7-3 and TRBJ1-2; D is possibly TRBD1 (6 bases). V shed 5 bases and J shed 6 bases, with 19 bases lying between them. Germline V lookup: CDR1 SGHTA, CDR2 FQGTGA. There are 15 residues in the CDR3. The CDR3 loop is CASSLIGGVKNGYTF. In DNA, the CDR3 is TGTGCCAGCAGCCTTATCGGGGGCGTTAAGAATGGCTACACCTTC.

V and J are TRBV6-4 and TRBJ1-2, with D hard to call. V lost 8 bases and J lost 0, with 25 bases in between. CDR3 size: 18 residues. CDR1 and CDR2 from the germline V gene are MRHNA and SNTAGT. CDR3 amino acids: CASRGSDLKGDSNYGYTF. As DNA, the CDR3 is TGTGCCAGCCGCGGCAGCGATTTGAAAGGAGATTCTAACTATGGCTACACCTTC.

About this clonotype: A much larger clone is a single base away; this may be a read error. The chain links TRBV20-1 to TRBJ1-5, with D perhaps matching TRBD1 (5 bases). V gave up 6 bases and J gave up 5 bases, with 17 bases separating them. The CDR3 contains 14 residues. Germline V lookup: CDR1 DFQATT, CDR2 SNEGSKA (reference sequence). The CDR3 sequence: CSATGTGRDQPQHF. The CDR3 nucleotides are TGCAGTGCCACCGGGACCGGTCGCGATCAGCCCCAGCATTTT.

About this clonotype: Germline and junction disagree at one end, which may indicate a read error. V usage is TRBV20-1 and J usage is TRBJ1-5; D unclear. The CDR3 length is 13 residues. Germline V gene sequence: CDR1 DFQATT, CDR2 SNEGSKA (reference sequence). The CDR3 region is CSARDHSNRPQHF. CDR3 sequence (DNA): TGCAGTGCTAGAGATCATAGCAATCGGCCCCAGCATTTT.

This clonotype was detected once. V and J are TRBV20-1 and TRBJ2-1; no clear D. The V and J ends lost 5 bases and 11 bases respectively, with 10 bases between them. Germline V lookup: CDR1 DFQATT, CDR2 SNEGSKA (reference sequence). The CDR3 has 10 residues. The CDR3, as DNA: TGCAGTGCTCTCCTATTAAAGCAGTTCTTC. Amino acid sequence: CSALLLKQFF.

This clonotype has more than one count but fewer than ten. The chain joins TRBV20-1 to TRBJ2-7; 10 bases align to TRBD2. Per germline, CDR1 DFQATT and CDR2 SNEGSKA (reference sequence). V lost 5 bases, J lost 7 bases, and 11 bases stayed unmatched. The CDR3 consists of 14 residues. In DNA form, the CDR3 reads TGCAGTGCTTCTAGCGGGAGCCCCGAGAAAGAGCAGTACTTC. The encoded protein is CSASSGSPEKEQYF.

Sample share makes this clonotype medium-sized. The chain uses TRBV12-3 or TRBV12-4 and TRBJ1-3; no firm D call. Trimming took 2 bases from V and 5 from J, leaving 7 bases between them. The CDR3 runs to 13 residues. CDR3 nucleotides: TGTGCCAGCAGTTTATCTGATCGAAACACCATATATTTT. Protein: CASSLSDRNTIYF.

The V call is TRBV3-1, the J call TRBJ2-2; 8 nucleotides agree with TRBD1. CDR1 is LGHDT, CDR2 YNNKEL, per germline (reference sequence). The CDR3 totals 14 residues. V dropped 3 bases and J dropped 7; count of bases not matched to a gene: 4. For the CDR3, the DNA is TGTGCCAGCAGCCAGACAGGGGCCATCGGGGAGCTGTTTTTT. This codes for CASSQTGAIGELFF.

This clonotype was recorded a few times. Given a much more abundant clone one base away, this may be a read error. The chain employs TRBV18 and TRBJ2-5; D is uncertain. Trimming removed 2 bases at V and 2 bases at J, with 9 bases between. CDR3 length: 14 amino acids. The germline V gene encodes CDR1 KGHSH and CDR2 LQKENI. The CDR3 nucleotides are TGTGCCAGCTCACCATGGGAATATCAAGAGACCCAGTACTTC. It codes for CASSPWEYQETQYF.

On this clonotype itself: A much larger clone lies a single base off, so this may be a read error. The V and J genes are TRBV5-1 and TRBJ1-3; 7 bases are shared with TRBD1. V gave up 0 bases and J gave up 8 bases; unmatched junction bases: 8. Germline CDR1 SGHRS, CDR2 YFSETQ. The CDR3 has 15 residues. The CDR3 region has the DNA TGCGCCAGCAGCTTGGTACACAGGGGAACACACACCATATATTTT. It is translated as CASSLVHRGTHTIYF.

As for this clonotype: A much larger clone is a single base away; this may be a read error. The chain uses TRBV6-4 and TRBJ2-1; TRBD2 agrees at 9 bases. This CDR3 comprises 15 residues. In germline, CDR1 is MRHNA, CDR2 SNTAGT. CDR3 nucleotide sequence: TGTGCCTGCAGTTTACTTAGCGGGGGCTACAATGAGCAGTTCTTC. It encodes CACSLLSGGYNEQFF.

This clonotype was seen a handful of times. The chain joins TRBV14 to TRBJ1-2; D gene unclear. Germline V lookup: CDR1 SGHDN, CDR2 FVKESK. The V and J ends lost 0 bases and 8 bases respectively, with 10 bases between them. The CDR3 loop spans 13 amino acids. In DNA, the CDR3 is TGTGCCAGCAGCCAAGATCGTTTCCTGGGCTACACCTTC. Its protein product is CASSQDRFLGYTF.

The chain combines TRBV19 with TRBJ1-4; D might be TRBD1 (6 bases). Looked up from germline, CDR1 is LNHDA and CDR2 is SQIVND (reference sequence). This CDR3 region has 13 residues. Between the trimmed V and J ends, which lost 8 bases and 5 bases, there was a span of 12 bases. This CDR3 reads CASGQNNNEKLFF. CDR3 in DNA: TGTGCCAGTGGACAGAACAACAATGAAAAACTGTTTTTT.

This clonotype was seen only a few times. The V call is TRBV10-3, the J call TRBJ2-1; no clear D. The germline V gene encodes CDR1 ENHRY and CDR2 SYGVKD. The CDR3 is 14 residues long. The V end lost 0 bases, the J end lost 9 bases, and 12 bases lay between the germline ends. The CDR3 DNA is TGTGCCATCAGTGAGTCTCAACAACTCAGTGAGCAGTTCTTC. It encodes CAISESQQLSEQFF.

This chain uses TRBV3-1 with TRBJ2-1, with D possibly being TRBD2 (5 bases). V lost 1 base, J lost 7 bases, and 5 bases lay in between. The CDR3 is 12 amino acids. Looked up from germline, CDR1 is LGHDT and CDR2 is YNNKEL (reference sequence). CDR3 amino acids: CASSQVANEQFF. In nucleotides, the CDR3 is TGTGCCAGCAGCCAAGTAGCGAATGAGCAGTTCTTC.

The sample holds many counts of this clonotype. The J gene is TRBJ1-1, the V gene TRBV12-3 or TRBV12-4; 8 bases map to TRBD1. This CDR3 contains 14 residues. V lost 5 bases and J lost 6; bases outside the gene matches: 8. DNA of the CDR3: TGTGCCAGCAGTCCGCGGACAGGGCACGCTGAAGCTTTCTTT. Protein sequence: CASSPRTGHAEAFF.

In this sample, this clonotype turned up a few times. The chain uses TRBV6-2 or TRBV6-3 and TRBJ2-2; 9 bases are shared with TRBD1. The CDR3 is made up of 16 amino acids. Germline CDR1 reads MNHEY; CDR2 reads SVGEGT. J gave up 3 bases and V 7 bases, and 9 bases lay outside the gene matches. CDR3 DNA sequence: TGTGCCAGCACCTTCCCCGGGACAGGGTACACCGGGGAGCTGTTTTTT. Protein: CASTFPGTGYTGELFF.

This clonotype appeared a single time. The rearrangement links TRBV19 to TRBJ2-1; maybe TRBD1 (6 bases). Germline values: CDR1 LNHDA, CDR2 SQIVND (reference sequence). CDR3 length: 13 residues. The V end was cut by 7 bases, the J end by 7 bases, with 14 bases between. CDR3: CASTGTRGNEQFF. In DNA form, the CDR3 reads TGTGCCAGTACCGGGACACGGGGAAATGAGCAGTTCTTC.

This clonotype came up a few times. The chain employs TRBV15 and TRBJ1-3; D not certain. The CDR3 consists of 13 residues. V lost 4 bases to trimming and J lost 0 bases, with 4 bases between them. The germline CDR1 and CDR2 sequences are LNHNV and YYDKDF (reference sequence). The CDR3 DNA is TGTGCCACCAGCACGGACTCTGGAAACACCATATATTTT. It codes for CATSTDSGNTIYF.

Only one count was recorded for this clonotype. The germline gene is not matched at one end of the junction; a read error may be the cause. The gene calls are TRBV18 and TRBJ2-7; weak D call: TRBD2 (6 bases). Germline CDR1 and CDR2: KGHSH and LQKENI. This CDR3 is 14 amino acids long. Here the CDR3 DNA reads TGTGCCAGCTCACCATGGCGGGACTCCTACGAGCAGTGCTTC. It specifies CASSPWRDSYEQCF.

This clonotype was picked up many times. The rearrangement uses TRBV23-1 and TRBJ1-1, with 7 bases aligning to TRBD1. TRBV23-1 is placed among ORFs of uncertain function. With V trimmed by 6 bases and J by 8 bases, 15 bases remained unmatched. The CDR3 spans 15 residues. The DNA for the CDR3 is TGCGCCAGCAGCCGAGCGCCGGGACAGATAACAGAAGCTTTCTTT. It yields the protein CASSRAPGQITEAFF.

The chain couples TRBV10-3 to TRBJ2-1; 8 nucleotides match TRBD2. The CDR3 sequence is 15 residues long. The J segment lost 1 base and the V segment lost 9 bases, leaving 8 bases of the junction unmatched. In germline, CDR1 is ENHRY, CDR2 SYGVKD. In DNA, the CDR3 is TGTGCCATTTCCCCCGGGACTAGTTCCTACAATGAGCAGTTCTTC. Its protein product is CAISPGTSSYNEQFF.

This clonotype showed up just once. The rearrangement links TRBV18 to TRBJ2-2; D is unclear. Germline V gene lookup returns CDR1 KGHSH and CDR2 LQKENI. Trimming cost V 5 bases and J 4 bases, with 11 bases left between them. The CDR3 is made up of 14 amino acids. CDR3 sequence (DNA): TGTGCCAGCTCATCAACGACGGGCACCGGGGAGCTGTTTTTT. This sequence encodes CASSSTTGTGELFF.

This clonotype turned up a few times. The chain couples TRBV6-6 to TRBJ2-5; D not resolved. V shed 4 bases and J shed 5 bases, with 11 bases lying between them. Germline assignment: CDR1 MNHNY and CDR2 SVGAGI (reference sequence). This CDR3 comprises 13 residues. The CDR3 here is CASSSQRGETQYF. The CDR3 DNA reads TGTGCCAGCAGTTCTCAACGTGGGGAGACCCAGTACTTC.

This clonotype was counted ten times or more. Here the CDR3 DNA reads TGTGCCATCCGTAAGGGTATGAACACTGAAGCTTTCTTT. Translating gives CAIRKGMNTEAFF. The chain couples TRBV10-3 to TRBJ1-1; D call uncertain. The CDR3 contains 13 residues. Germline values: CDR1 ENHRY, CDR2 SYGVKD. The V end lost 8 bases, the J end lost 0 bases, and 10 bases lay between the germline ends.